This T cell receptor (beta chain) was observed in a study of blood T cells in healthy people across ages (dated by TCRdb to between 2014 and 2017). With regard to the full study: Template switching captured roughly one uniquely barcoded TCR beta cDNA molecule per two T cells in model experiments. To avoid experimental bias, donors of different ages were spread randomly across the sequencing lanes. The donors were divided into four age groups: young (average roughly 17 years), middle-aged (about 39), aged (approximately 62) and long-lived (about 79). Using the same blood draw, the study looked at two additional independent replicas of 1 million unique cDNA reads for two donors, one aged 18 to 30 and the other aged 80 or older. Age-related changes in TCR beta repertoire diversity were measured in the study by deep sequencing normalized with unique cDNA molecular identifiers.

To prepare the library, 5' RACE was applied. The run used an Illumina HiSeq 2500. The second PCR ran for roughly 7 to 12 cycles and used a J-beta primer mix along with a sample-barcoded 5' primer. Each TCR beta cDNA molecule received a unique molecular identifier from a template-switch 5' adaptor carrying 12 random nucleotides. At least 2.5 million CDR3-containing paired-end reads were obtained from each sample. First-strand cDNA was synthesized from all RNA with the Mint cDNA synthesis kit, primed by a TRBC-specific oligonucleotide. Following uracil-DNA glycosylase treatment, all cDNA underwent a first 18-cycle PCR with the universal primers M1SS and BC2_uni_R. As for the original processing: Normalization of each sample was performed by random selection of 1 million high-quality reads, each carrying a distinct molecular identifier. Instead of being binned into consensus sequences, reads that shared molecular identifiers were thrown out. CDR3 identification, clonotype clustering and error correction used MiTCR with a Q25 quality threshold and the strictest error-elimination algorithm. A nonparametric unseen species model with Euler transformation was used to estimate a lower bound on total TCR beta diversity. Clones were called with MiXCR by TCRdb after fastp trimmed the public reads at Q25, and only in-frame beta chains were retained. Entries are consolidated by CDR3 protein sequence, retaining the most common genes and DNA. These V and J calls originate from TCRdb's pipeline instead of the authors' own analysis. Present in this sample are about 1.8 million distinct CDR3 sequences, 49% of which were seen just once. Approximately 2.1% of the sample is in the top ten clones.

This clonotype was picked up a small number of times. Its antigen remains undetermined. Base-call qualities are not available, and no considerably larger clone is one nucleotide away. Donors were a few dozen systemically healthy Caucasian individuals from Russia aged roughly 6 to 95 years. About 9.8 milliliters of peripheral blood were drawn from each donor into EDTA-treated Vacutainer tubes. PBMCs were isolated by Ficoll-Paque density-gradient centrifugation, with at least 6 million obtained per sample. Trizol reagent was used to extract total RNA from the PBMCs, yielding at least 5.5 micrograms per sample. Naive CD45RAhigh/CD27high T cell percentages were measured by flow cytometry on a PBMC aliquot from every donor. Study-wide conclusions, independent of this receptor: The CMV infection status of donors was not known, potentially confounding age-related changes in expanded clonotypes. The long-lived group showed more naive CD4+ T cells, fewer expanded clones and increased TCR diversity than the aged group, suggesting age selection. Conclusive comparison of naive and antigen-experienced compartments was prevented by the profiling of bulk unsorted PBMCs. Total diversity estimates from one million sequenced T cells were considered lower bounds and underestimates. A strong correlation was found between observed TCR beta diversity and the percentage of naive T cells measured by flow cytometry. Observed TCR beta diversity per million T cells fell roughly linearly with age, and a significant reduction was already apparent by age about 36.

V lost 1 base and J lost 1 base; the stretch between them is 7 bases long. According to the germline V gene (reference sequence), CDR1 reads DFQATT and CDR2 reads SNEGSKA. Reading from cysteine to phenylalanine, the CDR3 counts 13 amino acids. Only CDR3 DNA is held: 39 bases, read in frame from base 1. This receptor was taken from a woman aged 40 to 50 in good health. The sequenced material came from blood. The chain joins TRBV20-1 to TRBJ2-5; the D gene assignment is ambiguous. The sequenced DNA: TGCAGTGCTAGAGGCAGCCCCCAAGAGACCCAGTACTTC. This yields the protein CSARGSPQETQYF.